These 23 T cell receptor beta chains originate from one sample sequenced in a study of blood T cell repertoires in COVID-19. Profiling relied on immunoSEQ multiplex PCR, and the TCRdb table lists in-frame clones only, not all of them. The sample records around 250,000 clones, 80% to 90% being singletons. The specimen was PBMCs or T cells enriched from blood (not recorded which). The receptors were gathered from a woman in her thirties with acute COVID-19.

This clone has just one count. This sequence joins TRBV10-3 and TRBJ1-2, with 10 bases that match TRBD1. Trimming at V came to 6 bases and at J to 6 bases, leaving 4 bases not matched to a gene. Per germline, CDR1 ENHRY and CDR2 SYGVKD. The CDR3 has 13 amino acids. CDR3 sequence: CAISSGTGDGYTF. The CDR3 region has the DNA TGTGCCATCAGCTCCGGGACAGGGGATGGCTACACCTTC.

The rearrangement joins TRBV29-1 to TRBJ2-3; D is ambiguous. Trimming stripped 6 bases from V and 10 bases from J, with 11 bases between. Germline CDR1 SQVTM, CDR2 ANQGSEA. The CDR3 covers 10 residues. The CDR3, as DNA: TGCAGCGTCACTTTTTCGGCGCAGTATTTT. It encodes CSVTFSAQYF.

The chain recombines TRBV29-1 with TRBJ2-5, with TRBD2 identical over 10 bases. CDR1 is SQVTM, CDR2 ANQGSEA, per germline. CDR3 length: 13 amino acids. V was pared by 4 bases and J by 5 bases, with 4 bases of the junction left unmatched. The CDR3 bases are TGCAGCGTTGTTATAGCGGGAGGTGAGACCCAGTACTTC. Translated: CSVVIAGGETQYF.

The chain has TRBV4-1 and TRBJ2-7; D possibly corresponds to TRBD2 (6 bases). From germline, CDR1 is MGHRA and CDR2 YSYEKL. Trimming pared 3 bases from V and 9 bases from J, leaving 12 bases between. The CDR3 consists of 12 residues. The CDR3 DNA reads as TGCGCCAGCAGCCATCAGAACGGGGGGCAGTACTTC. It specifies CASSHQNGGQYF.

The gene calls are TRBV6-2 or TRBV6-3 and TRBJ2-7, with 9 bases lining up with TRBD1. The germline CDR1 and CDR2 sequences are MNHEY and SVGEGT. V gave up 1 base and J gave up 3 bases; unmatched junction bases: 4. This CDR3 region has 15 residues. The CDR3 sequence is CASSYWTGAGYEQYF. Here the CDR3 DNA reads TGTGCCAGCAGTTACTGGACAGGGGCGGGCTACGAGCAGTACTTC.

The V call is TRBV6-2 or TRBV6-3, the J call TRBJ2-7; weak D call: TRBD2 (6 bases). V was shortened by 5 bases and J by 5 bases, with 16 bases between the two germline ends. This CDR3 has 14 residues. Looked up from germline, CDR1 is MNHEY and CDR2 is SVGEGT. CDR3 coding DNA: TGTGCCAGCAGTCGTACCGGGACTTCGGACGAGCAGTACTTC. It translates to CASSRTGTSDEQYF.

The chain recombines TRBV6-4 with TRBJ2-2; 14 bases align to TRBD2. The germline CDR1 and CDR2 sequences are MRHNA and SNTAGT. With 5 bases clipped from V and 4 bases from J, the junction kept 9 bases outside the gene matches. The CDR3 extends over 18 amino acids. The CDR3 spells CASSIRTSGRRGTGELFF. For the CDR3, the DNA is TGTGCCAGCAGTATACGGACTAGCGGGAGGAGGGGCACCGGGGAGCTGTTTTTT.

The chain couples TRBV18 to TRBJ2-3, with 9 bases identical to TRBD2. The CDR3 sequence is 16 residues long. The trim removed 3 bases at V and 0 bases at J, leaving 4 bases unmatched. Per germline, CDR1 KGHSH and CDR2 LQKENI. The CDR3 DNA is TGTGCCAGCTCACCGACCACTAGCGGGAGCACAGATACGCAGTATTTT. The encoded protein is CASSPTTSGSTDTQYF.

The V call is TRBV4-1, the J call TRBJ1-5, with D tentatively TRBD1 (5 bases). Germline CDR1 MGHRA, CDR2 YSYEKL. The CDR3 contains 15 residues. V was pared by 6 bases and J by 2 bases, with 14 bases between. CDR3 bases: TGCGCCAGCAGTCCAGGGTATGACGGCAATCAGCCCCAGCATTTT. Translation gives CASSPGYDGNQPQHF.

The chain recombines TRBV27 with TRBJ1-1; D might be TRBD1 (5 bases). Germline V gene sequence: CDR1 MNHEY, CDR2 SMNVEV (reference sequence). The CDR3 contains 13 residues. The V end lost 5 bases, the J end lost 4 bases, and 11 bases lay between the germline ends. The CDR3 region has the DNA TGTGCCAGCAGTCAGGGTTCCGGCACTGAAGCTTTCTTT. Amino acid sequence: CASSQGSGTEAFF.

In its sample, this clone was seen once. The J gene is TRBJ2-1, the V gene TRBV2; 9 bases map to TRBD2. Germline values: CDR1 SNHLY, CDR2 FYNNEI. The CDR3 totals 15 residues. V lost 6 bases, J lost 3 bases, and 6 bases stayed unmatched. In nucleotides, the CDR3 is TGTGCCAGCAGGAGCCTAGCGGGGTTCTACAATGAGCAGTTCTTC. Its protein product is CASRSLAGFYNEQFF.

The chain links TRBV6-2 or TRBV6-3 to TRBJ2-7, with 7 bases aligning to TRBD1. Per the germline V gene, CDR1 is MNHEY and CDR2 is SVGEGT. CDR3 length: 18 amino acids. V trimming: 6 bases; J trimming: 3 bases; junction bases outside the gene matches: 20. The CDR3 sequence: CASSWGFGTVGVYYEQYF. The DNA of the CDR3 is TGTGCCAGCAGCTGGGGCTTCGGGACAGTGGGGGTTTACTACGAGCAGTACTTC.

CDR3 loop: CASSQTSGRTDTQYF. CDR3 coding DNA: TGTGCCAGCTCACAGACTAGCGGGAGAACAGATACGCAGTATTTT. The rearrangement uses TRBV18 and TRBJ2-3, with 12 bases identical to TRBD2. The length of the CDR3 is 15 residues. CDR1 and CDR2 from the germline V gene are KGHSH and LQKENI. Losses at the gene ends were 4 bases for V and 3 bases for J; bases not matched to a gene: 2. Based on the CDR3 plus reference TRBV18 and TRBJ2-3, the full variable domain is NAGVMQNPRHLVRRRGQEARLRCSPMKGHSHVYWYRQLPEEGLKFMVYLQKENIIDESGMPKERFSAEFPKEGPSILRIQQVVRGDSAAYFCASSQTSGRTDTQYFGPGTRLTVL.

J is TRBJ2-1 and V is TRBV24-1; D not resolved. Germline V gene data show CDR1 as KGHDR and CDR2 as SFDVKD. The CDR3 loop spans 14 amino acids. Deletions cut 4 bases from V and 4 bases from J, with 10 bases between. The CDR3: CATSESVFYNEQFF. For the CDR3, the DNA is TGTGCCACCAGTGAGTCCGTTTTTTACAATGAGCAGTTCTTC.

J is TRBJ2-3 and V is TRBV24-1, with TRBD2 identical over 11 bases. The V and J ends lost 5 bases and 4 bases, in that order; junction bases with no gene match: 10. In germline, CDR1 is KGHDR, CDR2 SFDVKD. The CDR3 spans 17 residues. CDR3 sequence (DNA): TGTGCCACCAGTGGACTAGCGGGACTGGGCGTGGCAGATACGCAGTATTTT. As protein: CATSGLAGLGVADTQYF.

This rearrangement joins TRBV6-1 to TRBJ2-2; D gene uncertain. The CDR3 length is 11 residues. V was trimmed by 7 bases and J by 6 bases, leaving 6 bases between them. Germline values: CDR1 MNHNS, CDR2 SASEGT. Here the CDR3 reads CASTSSGELFF. The CDR3 DNA is TGTGCCAGCACGTCCTCCGGGGAGCTGTTTTTT.

The chain uses TRBV18 and TRBJ2-7; D ambiguous. Per germline, CDR1 KGHSH and CDR2 LQKENI. The germline V and J ends were trimmed by 3 bases and 0 bases, with 12 bases remaining between them. This CDR3 region has 15 residues. The CDR3 loop reads CASSPSIDISYEQYF. The CDR3 region has the DNA TGTGCCAGCTCACCTTCTATAGACATCTCCTACGAGCAGTACTTC.

The V call is TRBV19, the J call TRBJ2-7, with 7 nucleotides matching TRBD2. V was pared by 3 bases and J by 5 bases, with 10 bases of the junction left unmatched. CDR1 is LNHDA and CDR2 is SQIVND in the germline V gene (reference sequence). The CDR3 runs 15 residues. CDR3 region: CASSIGRSPPNEQYF. The CDR3 DNA follows: TGTGCCAGTAGTATCGGGAGGTCCCCTCCCAACGAGCAGTACTTC.

This clone has only one observation. This chain links TRBV30 with TRBJ2-5; D is possibly TRBD2 (5 bases). Between the trimmed V and J ends, which lost 3 bases and 4 bases, there was a span of 15 bases. The CDR3 runs 14 residues. Germline V gene lookup returns CDR1 GTSNPN and CDR2 SVGIG (reference sequence). CDR3 protein: CAWSPVSSVETQYF. The CDR3 DNA is TGTGCCTGGAGCCCAGTGAGTAGCGTAGAGACCCAGTACTTC. Combining the CDR3 with reference TRBV30 and TRBJ2-5 gives the whole variable domain SQTIHQWPATLVQPVGSPLSLECTVEGTSNPNLYWYRQAAGRGLQLLFYSVGIGQISSEVPQNLSASRPQDRQFILSSKKLLLSDSGFYLCAWSPVSSVETQYFGPGTRLLVL.

This chain joins TRBV20-1 and TRBJ2-5; D perhaps matches TRBD1 (6 bases). The germline V gene has CDR1 DFQATT and CDR2 SNEGSKA (reference sequence). V dropped 3 bases and J dropped 1 base, with 12 bases sitting between them. The CDR3 loop spans 14 amino acids. The CDR3 here is CSASANRAQETQYF. The CDR3 nucleotides read TGCAGTGCTAGTGCCAACAGGGCCCAAGAGACCCAGTACTTC.

This clone was found once. The chain employs TRBV11-3 and TRBJ2-2, with 11 bases that match TRBD2. V trimming: 4 bases; J trimming: 5 bases; junction bases outside the gene matches: 6. CDR3 length: 16 amino acids. Germline CDR1 SGHNT, CDR2 YENEEA. The CDR3 coding sequence is TGTGCCAGCAGCTCATTTCTAGCGGGAGGAACCGGGGAGCTGTTTTTT. Its protein is CASSSFLAGGTGELFF.

The chain combines TRBV2 with TRBJ2-1, with a tentative D call TRBD1 (5 bases). CDR1 is SNHLY and CDR2 is FYNNEI in the germline V gene. V lost 7 bases, J lost 0 bases, and 13 bases lay in between. This CDR3 is 15 amino acids long. CDR3 sequence reads: CASILDGASYNEQFF. CDR3 coding DNA: TGTGCCAGCATCCTCGATGGGGCCTCCTACAATGAGCAGTTCTTC.

The V call is TRBV7-9, the J call TRBJ2-7, with TRBD2 matching 8 bases. The CDR3 loop spans 15 amino acids. CDR1 and CDR2 (germline): SEHNR, FQNEAQ (reference sequence). V lost 5 bases and J lost 1; bases outside the gene matches: 7. Here the CDR3 DNA reads TGTGCCAGCAGCACTCACGGGACTAGTTCCTACGAGCAGTACTTC. It translates to CASSTHGTSSYEQYF.